A selection of T cell receptor beta chains follows, all from one sample in a study of cytomegalovirus exposure and HLA in healthy donors. Data came from immunoSEQ multiplex PCR; TCRdb stores just in-frame clones and leaves some out. The repertoire holds around 110,000 clones, approximately 70% seen once, with less than 2% in the top ten. The sample consisted of PBMCs. The receptors originated from a man between 18 and 29 years old in good health and CMV-seronegative. Each CDR3 is given without its conserved first and last residue. A D gene is named only where the DNA matches it firmly.

TRBV28,NA,TRBJ2-5,ASSTGWETQY
TRBV9,NA,TRBJ2-2,ASSYEGVLGELF
TRBV5-6,NA,TRBJ2-7,ASSLAPGADYEQY
TRBV6-1,NA,TRBJ2-7,ASSEAPDRHEQY
TRBV7-8,NA,TRBJ2-1,ASSLSGALGYNEQF
TRBV5-4,NA,TRBJ2-7,ASSLEPGSYEQY
TRBV7-9,NA,TRBJ1-1,ASSLFLGTWQDTTEAF
TRBV7-2,NA,TRBJ2-4,ASTLSGIQY
TRBV5-6,NA,TRBJ1-4,ASSLRWTNEKLF
TRBV7-2,TRBD2,TRBJ2-7,ACRPGGGALLGEQY
TRBV7-6,NA,TRBJ1-1,ASSSLQGEAF
TRBV27,TRBD2,TRBJ2-1,ASSFMVLAGRNEQF
TRBV6-4,NA,TRBJ2-3,ASSAPDGTRYTDTQY
TRBV7-9,TRBD2,TRBJ2-7,ASSLLAGSYEQY
TRBV28,TRBD1,TRBJ1-2,ASSQLTGAQGGYP
TRBV27,TRBD1,TRBJ2-7,ASSLSMGTGLYEQY
TRBV9,NA,TRBJ2-3,ASSVSPRLNTQY
TRBV27,NA,TRBJ2-3,ASSLVIASTDTQY
TRBV5-4,NA,TRBJ2-7,ASSLGTTNEQY
TRBV7-9,NA,TRBJ2-3,ASSPRWGRTDTQY
TRBV29-1,NA,TRBJ2-7,SVLLAYEQY
TRBV18,NA,TRBJ1-5,ASSPGQHDSNQPQH
TRBV5-1,TRBD1,TRBJ2-5,ASSSGQGIETQY
TRBV10-2,TRBD1,TRBJ1-5,ASRADRGKPQH
TRBV9,TRBD1,TRBJ1-5,ASSRTGNNQPQH
TRBV6-1,NA,TRBJ2-1,ASSEGGGSYNEQF
TRBV28,NA,TRBJ2-7,ASSLVATVRCEQY
TRBV19,NA,TRBJ2-5,ASSMEQGRETQY
TRBV25-1,TRBD1,TRBJ2-4,ASSEVGTGGHIQY
TRBV15,TRBD1,TRBJ2-1,ATAPGTGATLSYNEQF
TRBV15,TRBD1,TRBJ1-2,ATNHGDRSRGYT
TRBV29-1,TRBD2,TRBJ2-7,SVARLGGRSYEQY
TRBV27,NA,TRBJ1-4,ASSLFLAGNEKLF
TRBV19,NA,TRBJ2-1,ASSIAPASYNEQF
TRBV6-5,NA,TRBJ2-5,ASRRAQEETQY
TRBV28,NA,TRBJ1-1,VVQSNTEAF
TRBV25-1,TRBD1,TRBJ1-2,ASTRGPNYGYT
TRBV18,NA,TRBJ1-5,ASSPTGGQGNQPQH
TRBV18,NA,TRBJ2-7,ASSPQPSSYEQY
TRBV7-9,NA,TRBJ1-1,ASSSGTFETEAF
TRBV7-9,NA,TRBJ1-1,ASSSVTEAF
TRBV25-1,TRBD1,TRBJ2-5,ASSEWGGQGGGETQY
TRBV19,TRBD1,TRBJ2-2,ASKKQGRVGGELF
TRBV7-9,NA,TRBJ2-5,ASSNRDKAEETQY
TRBV28,NA,TRBJ1-2,ASSWEKVYGYT
TRBV5-1,NA,TRBJ2-7,ASSLGRGRQHEQY
TRBV7-8,NA,NA,ASSPGRGQRSYEQY
TRBV9,NA,TRBJ1-1,ASRVEPGVTGNTEAF
TRBV7-2,NA,TRBJ2-5,ASSRGASSVETQY
TRBV7-8,NA,TRBJ1-4,ASRKTAWNEKLF
TRBV28,NA,TRBJ2-6,ASSLRGKGLAGANVLT